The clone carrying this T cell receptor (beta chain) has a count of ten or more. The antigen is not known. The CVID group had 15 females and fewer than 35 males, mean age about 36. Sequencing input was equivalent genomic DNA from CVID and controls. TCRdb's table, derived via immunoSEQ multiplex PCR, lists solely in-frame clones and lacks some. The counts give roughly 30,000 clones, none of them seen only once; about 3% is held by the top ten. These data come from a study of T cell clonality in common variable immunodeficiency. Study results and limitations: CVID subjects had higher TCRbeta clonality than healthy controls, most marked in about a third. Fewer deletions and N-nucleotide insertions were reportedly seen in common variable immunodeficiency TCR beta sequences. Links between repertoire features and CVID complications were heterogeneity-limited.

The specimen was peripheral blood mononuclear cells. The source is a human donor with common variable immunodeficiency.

CDR3 DNA (partial): TGCAGCGTTGAACTAGCGGGAGGGTCCTACAATGAG. Its translation: CSVELAGGSYNE. The entire CDR3 protein reads CSVELAGGSYNEQFF. The chain recombines TRBV29-1 with TRBJ2-1; 12 bases match TRBD2. The CDR3 extends 3 residues past the end of the read, so its final part is completed from the germline J gene. This CDR3 is built from 15 residues. CDR1 is SQVTM, CDR2 ANQGSEA, per germline. Losses at the gene ends were 2 bases for V and 1 base for J; bases not matched to a gene: 0.